This T cell receptor (beta chain) was captured by sequencing in a study of cytomegalovirus exposure and HLA in healthy donors. Study-level information: The early release's HLA-typed donors yielded approximately 82 million unique TCRs. Study-wide points: A later analysis appeared to link common viral pathogens to several of the most significant clusters. In vitro checks showed that a few CMV-associated chains really do target CMV antigens.

On this clone itself: Antigen unknown.

Germline lookup yields CDR1 MNHEY and CDR2 SVGAGI. The V segment lost 5 bases and the J segment 7 bases; nucleotides outside the gene matches: 8. CDR3 size: 14 residues. The study ran its PCR with 60 Vbeta and 13 Jbeta primers. TCRdb keeps only in-frame clones here, not all; method: immunoSEQ multiplex PCR. The data hold approximately 150,000 clones, with approximately 80% observed a single time. The J gene is TRBJ1-3, the V gene TRBV6-5; 7 nucleotides align to TRBD1. Material: PBMCs. The source of this sequence is a woman aged 40 to 50 in good health and CMV-seropositive. The CDR3 loop is CASSRQPQGNTIYF. In DNA, the CDR3 is TGTGCCAGCAGTCGCCAACCACAGGGGAACACCATATATTTT.